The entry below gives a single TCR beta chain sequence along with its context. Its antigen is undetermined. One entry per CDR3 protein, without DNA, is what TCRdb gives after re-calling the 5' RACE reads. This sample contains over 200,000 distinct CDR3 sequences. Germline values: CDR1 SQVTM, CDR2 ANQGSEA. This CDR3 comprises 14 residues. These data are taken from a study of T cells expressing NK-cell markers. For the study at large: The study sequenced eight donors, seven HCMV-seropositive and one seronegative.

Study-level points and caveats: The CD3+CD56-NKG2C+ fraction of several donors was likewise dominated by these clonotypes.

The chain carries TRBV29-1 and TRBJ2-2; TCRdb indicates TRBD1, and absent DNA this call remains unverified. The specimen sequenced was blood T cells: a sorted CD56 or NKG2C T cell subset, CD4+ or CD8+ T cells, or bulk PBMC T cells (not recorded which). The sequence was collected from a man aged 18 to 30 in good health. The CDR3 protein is CSTDGAANTGELFF.